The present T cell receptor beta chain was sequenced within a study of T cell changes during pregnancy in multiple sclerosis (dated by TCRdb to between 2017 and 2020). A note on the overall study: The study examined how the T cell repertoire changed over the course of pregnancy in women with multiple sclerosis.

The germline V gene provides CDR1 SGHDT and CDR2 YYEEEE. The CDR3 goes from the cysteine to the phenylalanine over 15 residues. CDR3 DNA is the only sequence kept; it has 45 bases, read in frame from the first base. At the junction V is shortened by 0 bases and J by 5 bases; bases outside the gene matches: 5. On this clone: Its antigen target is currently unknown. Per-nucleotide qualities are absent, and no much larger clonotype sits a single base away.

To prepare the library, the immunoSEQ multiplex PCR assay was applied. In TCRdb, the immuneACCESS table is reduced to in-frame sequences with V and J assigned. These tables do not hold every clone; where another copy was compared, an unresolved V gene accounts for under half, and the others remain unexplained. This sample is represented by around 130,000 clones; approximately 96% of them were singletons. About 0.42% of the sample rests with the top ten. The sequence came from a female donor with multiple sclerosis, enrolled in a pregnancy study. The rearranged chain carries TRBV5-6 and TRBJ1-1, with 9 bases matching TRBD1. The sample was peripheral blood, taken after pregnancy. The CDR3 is CASSLGLTGGTEAFF. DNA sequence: TGTGCCAGCAGCTTGGGTTTGACAGGGGGAACTGAAGCTTTCTTT. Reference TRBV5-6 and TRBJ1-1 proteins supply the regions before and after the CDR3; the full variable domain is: DAGVTQSPTHLIKTRGQQVTLRCSPKSGHDTVSWYQQALGQGPQFIFQYYEEEERQRGNFPDRFSGHQFPNYSSELNVNALLLGDSALYLCASSLGLTGGTEAFFGQGTRLTVV.